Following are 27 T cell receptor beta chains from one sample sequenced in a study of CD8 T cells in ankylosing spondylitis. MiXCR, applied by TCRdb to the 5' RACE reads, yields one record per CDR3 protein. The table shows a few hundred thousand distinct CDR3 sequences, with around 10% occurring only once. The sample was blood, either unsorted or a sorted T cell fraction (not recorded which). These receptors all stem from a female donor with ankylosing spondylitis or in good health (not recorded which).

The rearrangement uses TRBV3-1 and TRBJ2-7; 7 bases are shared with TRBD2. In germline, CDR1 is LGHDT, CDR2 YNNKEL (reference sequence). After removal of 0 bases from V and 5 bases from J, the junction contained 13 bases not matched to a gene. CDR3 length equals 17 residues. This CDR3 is CASSQDRSFRREHEQYF. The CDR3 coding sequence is TGTGCCAGCAGCCAAGATAGAAGCTTTAGGCGGGAGCACGAGCAGTACTTC.

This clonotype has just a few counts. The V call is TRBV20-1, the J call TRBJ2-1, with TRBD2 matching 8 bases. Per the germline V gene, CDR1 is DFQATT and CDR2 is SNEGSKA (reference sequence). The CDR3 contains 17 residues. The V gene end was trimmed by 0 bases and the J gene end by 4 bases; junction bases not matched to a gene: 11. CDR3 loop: CSARDRNTGGRYNEQFF. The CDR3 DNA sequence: TGCAGTGCTAGAGATCGCAATACGGGGGGGCGTTACAATGAGCAGTTCTTC.

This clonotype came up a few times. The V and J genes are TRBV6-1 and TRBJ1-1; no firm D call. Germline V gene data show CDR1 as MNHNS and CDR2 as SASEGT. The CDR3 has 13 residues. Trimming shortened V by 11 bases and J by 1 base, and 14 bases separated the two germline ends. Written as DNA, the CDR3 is TGTGCCTCATATGCGGTCGAGAACACTGAAGCTTTCTTT. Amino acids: CASYAVENTEAFF.

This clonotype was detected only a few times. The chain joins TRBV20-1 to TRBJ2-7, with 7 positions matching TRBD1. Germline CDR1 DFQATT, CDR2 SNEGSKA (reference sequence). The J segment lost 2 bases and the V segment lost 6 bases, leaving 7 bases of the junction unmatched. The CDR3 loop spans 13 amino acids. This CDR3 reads CSAPTGQTYEQYF. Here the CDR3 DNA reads TGCAGTGCCCCGACAGGGCAGACCTACGAGCAGTACTTC.

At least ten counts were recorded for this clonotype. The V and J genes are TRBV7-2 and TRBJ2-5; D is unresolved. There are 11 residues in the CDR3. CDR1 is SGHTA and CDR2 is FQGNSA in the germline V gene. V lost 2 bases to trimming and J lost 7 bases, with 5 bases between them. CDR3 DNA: TGTGCCAGCAGCTTAATTGCGACCCAGTACTTC. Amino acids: CASSLIATQYF.

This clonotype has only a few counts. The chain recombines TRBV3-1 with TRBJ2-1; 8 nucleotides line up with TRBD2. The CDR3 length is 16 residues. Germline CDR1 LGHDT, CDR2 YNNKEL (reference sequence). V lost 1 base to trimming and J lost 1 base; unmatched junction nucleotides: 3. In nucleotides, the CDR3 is TGTGCCAGCAGCCAAGTGGCGGGAGGTTCCTACAATGAGCAGTTCTTC. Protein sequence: CASSQVAGGSYNEQFF.

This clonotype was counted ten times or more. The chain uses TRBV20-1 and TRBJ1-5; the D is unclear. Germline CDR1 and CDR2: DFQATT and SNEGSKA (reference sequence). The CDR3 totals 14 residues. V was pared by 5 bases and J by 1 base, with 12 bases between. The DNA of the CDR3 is TGCAGTGCTTTTGCAGAGATCAGCAATCAGCCCCAGCATTTT. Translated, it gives CSAFAEISNQPQHF.

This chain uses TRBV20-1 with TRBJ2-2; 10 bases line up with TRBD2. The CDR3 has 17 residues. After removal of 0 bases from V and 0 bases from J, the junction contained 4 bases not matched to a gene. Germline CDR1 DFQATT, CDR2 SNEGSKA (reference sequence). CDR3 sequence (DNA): TGCAGTGCTAGAGATATTAGCGGGAGGTCGAACACCGGGGAGCTGTTTTTT. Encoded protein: CSARDISGRSNTGELFF.

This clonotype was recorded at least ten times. CDR3 in DNA: TGTGCCACCAGCCCACTAGCGAGTAGCACAGATACGCAGTATTTT. It encodes CATSPLASSTDTQYF. This sequence joins TRBV15 and TRBJ2-3; 7 bases fit TRBD2. V lost 5 bases to trimming and J lost 0 bases; unmatched junction nucleotides: 5. CDR3 size: 15 residues. Germline CDR1 and CDR2: LNHNV and YYDKDF (reference sequence).

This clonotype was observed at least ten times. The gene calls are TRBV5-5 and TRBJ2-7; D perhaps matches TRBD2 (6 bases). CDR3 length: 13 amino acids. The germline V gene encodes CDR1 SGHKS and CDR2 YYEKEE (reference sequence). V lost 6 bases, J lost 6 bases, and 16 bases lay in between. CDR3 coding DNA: TGTGCCAGCACTCTCGGAGGGTTCGGCGAGCAGTACTTC. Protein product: CASTLGGFGEQYF. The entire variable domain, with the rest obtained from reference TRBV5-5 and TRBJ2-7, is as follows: DAGVTQSPTHLIKTRGQQVTLRCSPISGHKSVSWYQQVLGQGPQFIFQYYEKEERGRGNFPDRFSARQFPNYSSELNVNALLLGDSALYLCASTLGGFGEQYFGPGTRLTVT.

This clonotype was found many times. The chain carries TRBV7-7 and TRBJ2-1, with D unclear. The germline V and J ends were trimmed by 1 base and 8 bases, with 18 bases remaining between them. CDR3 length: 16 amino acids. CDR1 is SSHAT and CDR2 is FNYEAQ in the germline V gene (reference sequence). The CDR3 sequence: CASSLGRLVGKDEQFF. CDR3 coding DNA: TGTGCCAGCAGCTTAGGCCGGCTAGTTGGAAAGGATGAGCAGTTCTTC.

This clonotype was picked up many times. CDR3 in DNA: TGTGCCATCAGTGAAGAGCTAGCGGGGGGGCTGGAGACCCAGTACTTC. Residues: CAISEELAGGLETQYF. This rearrangement joins TRBV10-3 to TRBJ2-5, with 12 nucleotides matching TRBD2. J was trimmed by 5 bases and V by 3 bases; bases with no gene match: 7. Germline CDR1 reads ENHRY; CDR2 reads SYGVKD. The CDR3 is made up of 16 amino acids.

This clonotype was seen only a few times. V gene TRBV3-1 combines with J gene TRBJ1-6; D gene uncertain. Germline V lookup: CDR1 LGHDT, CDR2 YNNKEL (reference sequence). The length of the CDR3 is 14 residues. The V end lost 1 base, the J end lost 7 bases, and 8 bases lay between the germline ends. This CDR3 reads CASSQVGRNSPLHF. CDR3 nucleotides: TGTGCCAGCAGCCAAGTGGGGAGGAATTCACCCCTCCACTTT.

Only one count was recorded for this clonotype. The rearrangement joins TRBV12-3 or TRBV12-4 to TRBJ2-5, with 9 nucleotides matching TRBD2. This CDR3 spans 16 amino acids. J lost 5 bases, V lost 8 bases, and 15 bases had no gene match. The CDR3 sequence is CASGPPVAGVGETQYF. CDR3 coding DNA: TGTGCCAGCGGTCCCCCTGTAGCGGGAGTAGGGGAGACCCAGTACTTC.

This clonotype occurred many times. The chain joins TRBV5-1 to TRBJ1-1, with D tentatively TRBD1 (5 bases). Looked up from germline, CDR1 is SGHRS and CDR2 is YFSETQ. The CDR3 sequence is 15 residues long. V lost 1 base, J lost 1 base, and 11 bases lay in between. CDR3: CASSLTRQTNTEAFF. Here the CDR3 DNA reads TGCGCCAGCAGCTTGACTCGACAGACGAACACTGAAGCTTTCTTT.

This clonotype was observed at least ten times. This chain's CDR3 is CASSLVRGNSYEQYF. In DNA, the CDR3 is TGTGCCAGCAGCTTAGTACGCGGCAACTCCTACGAGCAGTACTTC. The chain employs TRBV7-2 and TRBJ2-7, with no clear D. V lost 1 base to trimming and J lost 0 bases, with 10 bases between them. CDR1 SGHTA and CDR2 FQGNSA come from the germline V gene. This CDR3 is 15 amino acids long.

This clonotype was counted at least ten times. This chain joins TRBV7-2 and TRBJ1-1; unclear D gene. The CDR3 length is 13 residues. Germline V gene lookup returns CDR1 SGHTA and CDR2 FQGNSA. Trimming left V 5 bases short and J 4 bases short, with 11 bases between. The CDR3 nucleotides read TGTGCCAGCAGCCGACCGGCCAGCACTGAAGCTTTCTTT. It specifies CASSRPASTEAFF. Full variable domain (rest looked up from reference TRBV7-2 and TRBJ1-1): GAGVSQSPSNKVTEKGKDVELRCDPISGHTALYWYRQSLGQGLEFLIYFQGNSAPDKSGLPSDRFSAERTGGSVSTLTIQRTQQEDSAVYLCASSRPASTEAFFGQGTRLTVV.

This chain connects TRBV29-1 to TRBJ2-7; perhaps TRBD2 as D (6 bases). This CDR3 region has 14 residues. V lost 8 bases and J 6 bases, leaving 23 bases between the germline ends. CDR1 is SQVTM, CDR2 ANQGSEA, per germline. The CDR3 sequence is CSISAGLNSREQYF. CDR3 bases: TGCAGCATATCCGCGGGACTCAATTCGCGCGAGCAGTACTTC.

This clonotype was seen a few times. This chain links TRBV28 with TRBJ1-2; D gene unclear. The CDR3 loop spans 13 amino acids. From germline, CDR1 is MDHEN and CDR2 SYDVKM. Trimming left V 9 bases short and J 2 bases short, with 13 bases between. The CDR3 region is CASIRGSNYGYTF. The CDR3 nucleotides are TGTGCCAGTATTCGGGGTTCAAACTATGGCTACACCTTC.

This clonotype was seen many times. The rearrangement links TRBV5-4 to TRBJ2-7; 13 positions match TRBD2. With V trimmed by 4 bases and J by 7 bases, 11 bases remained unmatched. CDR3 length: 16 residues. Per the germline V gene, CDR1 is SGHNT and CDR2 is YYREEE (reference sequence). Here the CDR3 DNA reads TGTGCCAGCAGCACAATGGGCGGACTAGCGGGAGTGGAGCAGTACTTC. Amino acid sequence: CASSTMGGLAGVEQYF.

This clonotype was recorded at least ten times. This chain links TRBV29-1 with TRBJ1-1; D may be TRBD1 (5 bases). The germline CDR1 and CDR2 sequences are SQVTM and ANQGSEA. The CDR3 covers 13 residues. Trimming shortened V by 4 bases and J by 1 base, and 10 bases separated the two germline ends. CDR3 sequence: CSVGEGPNTEAFF. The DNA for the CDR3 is TGCAGCGTTGGAGAGGGGCCGAACACTGAAGCTTTCTTT.

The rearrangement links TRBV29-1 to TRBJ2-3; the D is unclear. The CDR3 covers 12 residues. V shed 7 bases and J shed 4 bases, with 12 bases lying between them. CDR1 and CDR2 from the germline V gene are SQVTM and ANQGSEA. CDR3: CSAGRGADTQYF. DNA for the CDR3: TGCAGCGCCGGGCGCGGCGCAGATACGCAGTATTTT.

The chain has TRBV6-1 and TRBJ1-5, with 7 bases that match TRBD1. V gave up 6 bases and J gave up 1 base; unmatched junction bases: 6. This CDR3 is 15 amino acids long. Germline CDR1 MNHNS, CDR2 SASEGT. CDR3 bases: TGTGCCAGCAGGATAGACAGGGAGAGCAATCAGCCCCAGCATTTT. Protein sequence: CASRIDRESNQPQHF.

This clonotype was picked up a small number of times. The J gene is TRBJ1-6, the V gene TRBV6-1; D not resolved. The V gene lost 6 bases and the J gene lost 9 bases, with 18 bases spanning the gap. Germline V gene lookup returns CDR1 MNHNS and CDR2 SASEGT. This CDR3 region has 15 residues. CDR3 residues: CASSSDLHGSSPLHF. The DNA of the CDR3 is TGTGCCAGCAGCTCAGACTTACACGGTTCTTCACCCCTCCACTTT.

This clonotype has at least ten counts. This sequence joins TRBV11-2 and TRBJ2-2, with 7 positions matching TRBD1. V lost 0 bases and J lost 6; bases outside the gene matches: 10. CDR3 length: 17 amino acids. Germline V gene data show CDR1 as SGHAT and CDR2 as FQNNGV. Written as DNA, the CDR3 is TGTGCCAGCAGCTTAGAAGAGATGACAGGGTTGGCCGGGGAGCTGTTTTTT. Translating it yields CASSLEEMTGLAGELFF.

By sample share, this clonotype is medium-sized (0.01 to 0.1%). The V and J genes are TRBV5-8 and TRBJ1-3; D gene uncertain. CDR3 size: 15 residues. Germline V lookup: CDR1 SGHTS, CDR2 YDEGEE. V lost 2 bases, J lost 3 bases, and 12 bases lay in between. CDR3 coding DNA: TGTGCCAGCAGCTTTGGTGCGATCGTTGGAAACACCATATATTTT. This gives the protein CASSFGAIVGNTIYF.

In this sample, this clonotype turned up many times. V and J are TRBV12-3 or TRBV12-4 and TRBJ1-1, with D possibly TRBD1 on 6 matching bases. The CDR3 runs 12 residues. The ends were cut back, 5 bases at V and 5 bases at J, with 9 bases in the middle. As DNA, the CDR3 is TGTGCCAGCAGTCCGGGGGCAACTGAAGCTTTCTTT. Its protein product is CASSPGATEAFF.